Each of the 5 T cell receptor beta chains below was sequenced from the same sample in a study of identical twins. TCRdb passed the 5' RACE reads through MiXCR, listing each CDR3 protein once. The table lists under 250,000 distinct CDR3 sequences, 10% to 15% of them singletons. The same data also contributed to another study, on yellow fever vaccine responses in identical twins.

What was sequenced was memory (CD45RO+) T cells sorted from blood. The receptors here all came from a woman aged 18-29 years in good health.

This clonotype has more than one count but fewer than ten. This chain links TRBV28 with TRBJ2-7, with D unclear. The CDR3 length is 17 residues. CDR1 is MDHEN and CDR2 is SYDVKM in the germline V gene. V was cut by 4 bases and J by 0 bases, with 19 bases left in between. The DNA for the CDR3 is TGTGCCAGCAGTTCCCCTAACTCTGCGCGCAGCTCCTACGAGCAGTACTTC. This encodes CASSSPNSARSSYEQYF.

This clonotype was seen repeatedly, ten times or more. The CDR3 protein is CASSRDSGGYGYTF. The CDR3 nucleotides read TGTGCCAGCAGCCGGGACAGCGGGGGGTATGGCTACACCTTC. The chain couples TRBV6-2 or TRBV6-3 to TRBJ1-2; 7 bases line up with TRBD1. There are 14 residues in the CDR3. CDR1 is MNHEY, CDR2 SVGEGT, per germline. Trimming took 6 bases from V and 5 from J; bases not matched to a gene: 9.

The V and J genes are TRBV4-3 and TRBJ2-5; 11 nucleotides align to TRBD2. The CDR3 has 16 amino acids. V dropped 0 bases and J dropped 2; count of bases not matched to a gene: 2. In germline, CDR1 is LGHNA, CDR2 YSLEER. The CDR3 region has the DNA TGCGCCAGCAGCCAAGAAGCTAGCGGGAGGCAAGAGACCCAGTACTTC. Its translation is CASSQEASGRQETQYF.

This clonotype was picked up many times. The CDR3 spells CSFQGQGYNEQFF. CDR3 nucleotides: TGCAGCTTCCAAGGACAGGGCTACAATGAGCAGTTCTTC. The genes are TRBV29-1 and TRBJ2-1; 8 bases fit TRBD1. This CDR3 spans 13 amino acids. Germline CDR1 SQVTM, CDR2 ANQGSEA. Trimming took 8 bases from V and 3 from J; bases not matched to a gene: 6.

This clonotype has just a few counts. The chain employs TRBV12-3 or TRBV12-4 and TRBJ2-7; 7 nucleotides align to TRBD2. CDR3 length: 16 amino acids. J lost 3 bases, V lost 3 bases, and 11 bases had no gene match. The CDR3 is CASSFLGGTRSYEQYF. DNA for the CDR3: TGTGCCAGCAGTTTCCTCGGGGGGACCAGGAGCTACGAGCAGTACTTC.